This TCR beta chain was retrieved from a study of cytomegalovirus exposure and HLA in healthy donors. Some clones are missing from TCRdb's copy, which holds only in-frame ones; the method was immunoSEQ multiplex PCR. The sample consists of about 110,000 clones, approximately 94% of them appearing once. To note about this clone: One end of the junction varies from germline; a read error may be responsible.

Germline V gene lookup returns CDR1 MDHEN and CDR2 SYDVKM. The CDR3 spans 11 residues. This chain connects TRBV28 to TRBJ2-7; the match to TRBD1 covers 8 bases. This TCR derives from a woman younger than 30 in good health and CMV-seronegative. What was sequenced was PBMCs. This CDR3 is CASSLRDRRFF. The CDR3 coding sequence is TGTGCCAGCAGTTTAAGGGACAGGCGGTTCTTC. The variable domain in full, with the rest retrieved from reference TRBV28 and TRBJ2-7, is DVKVTQSSRYLVKRTGEKVFLECVQDMDHENMFWYRQDPGLGLRLIYFSYDVKMKEKGDIPEGYSVSREKKERFSLILESASTNQTSMYLCASSLRDRRFFGPGTRLTVT.